What follows are 10 T cell receptor beta chains derived from one specimen sequenced in a study of OX40 agonist ivuxolimab in advanced cancers. This table comes from immunoSEQ multiplex PCR, and its TCRdb copy is limited to in-frame clones, with some not included. The table lists roughly 73,000 clones, almost 90% of them singletons. Sequencing used CD4+ or CD8+ T cells sorted from blood, obtained in a trial of the OX40 agonist ivuxolimab. These receptors were taken from an adult with an advanced solid tumor such as melanoma, head and neck, liver or kidney cancer.

The rearrangement uses TRBV18 and TRBJ2-1, with 10 bases lining up with TRBD2. This CDR3 spans 15 amino acids. Germline CDR1 reads KGHSH; CDR2 reads LQKENI. V lost 3 bases and J lost 7; bases outside the gene matches: 6. The CDR3 region has the DNA TGTGCCAGCTCACCGGGACTAGCGATAGGAAATGAGCAGTTCTTC. It specifies CASSPGLAIGNEQFF.

J is TRBJ2-7 and V is TRBV5-1; unclear D gene. Germline V lookup: CDR1 SGHRS, CDR2 YFSETQ. The CDR3 sequence is 13 residues long. Trimming removed 1 base from V and 4 bases from J, with 9 bases in between. CDR3 nucleotide sequence: TGCGCCAGCAGCTTGCCCGAGTCATACGAGCAGTACTTC. The encoded protein is CASSLPESYEQYF.

V usage is TRBV15 and J usage is TRBJ2-5; D remains unclear. Trimming took off 1 base at V and 3 bases at J, with 6 bases between the two ends. In germline, CDR1 is LNHNV, CDR2 YYDKDF (reference sequence). This CDR3 has 13 amino acids. The CDR3 loop is CATSRAPKETQYF. Here the CDR3 DNA reads TGTGCCACCAGCAGAGCACCAAAAGAGACCCAGTACTTC.

The rearrangement uses TRBV19 and TRBJ1-6; perhaps TRBD1 as D (6 bases). Germline V gene lookup returns CDR1 LNHDA and CDR2 SQIVND (reference sequence). Trimming left V 3 bases short and J 0 bases short, with 12 bases between. The CDR3 contains 17 residues. CDR3 sequence (DNA): TGTGCCAGTAGTATGAAGGGGGGTACCTCCTATAATTCACCCCTCCACTTT. This codes for CASSMKGGTSYNSPLHF.

This clone has a handful of counts. This chain uses TRBV19 with TRBJ2-2; maybe TRBD1 (6 bases). Trimming left V 5 bases short and J 5 bases short, with 15 bases between. The CDR3 is 15 residues long. Looked up from germline, CDR1 is LNHDA and CDR2 is SQIVND (reference sequence). CDR3 residues: CASSRRQDRTGELFF. The CDR3 DNA reads as TGTGCCAGTAGTCGTCGACAGGATAGAACCGGGGAGCTGTTTTTT.

This sequence joins TRBV11-1 and TRBJ1-1; perhaps TRBD1 as D (6 bases). This CDR3 region has 18 residues. Germline CDR1 is SGHAT and CDR2 is FQDESV (reference sequence). Trimming cost V 8 bases and J 5 bases, with 30 bases left between them. CDR3 sequence: CASEPPRGAHGRETEAFF. The DNA for the CDR3 is TGTGCCAGCGAACCGCCCCGGGGGGCGCACGGGCGAGAAACTGAAGCTTTCTTT.

The chain has TRBV7-3 and TRBJ2-1; 8 nucleotides align to TRBD2. Looked up from germline, CDR1 is SGHTA and CDR2 is FQGTGA. The CDR3 runs to 15 residues. Trimming cost V 1 base and J 8 bases; bases outside gene matches: 7. DNA for the CDR3: TGTGCCAGCAGCTTAATAGGGAGCGGGAGTGATGAGCAGTTCTTC. This codes for CASSLIGSGSDEQFF.

The chain recombines TRBV19 with TRBJ1-2, with D unresolved. Germline assignment: CDR1 LNHDA and CDR2 SQIVND (reference sequence). This CDR3 comprises 14 residues. Trimming cost V 4 bases and J 4 bases, with 13 bases left between them. CDR3 in amino acids: CASSTGRRSYGYTF. The CDR3 DNA reads TGTGCCAGTAGTACCGGTAGGCGCAGCTATGGCTACACCTTC.

This rearrangement joins TRBV6-6 to TRBJ1-5; no reliable D call. Germline CDR1 and CDR2: MNHNY and SVGAGI (reference sequence). V lost 0 bases, J lost 0 bases, and 6 bases lay in between. This CDR3 spans 15 amino acids. The CDR3 loop is CASSYSTDSNQPQHF. The CDR3 coding sequence is TGTGCCAGCAGTTACTCGACCGATAGCAATCAGCCCCAGCATTTT.

The rearrangement joins TRBV25-1 to TRBJ1-1; TRBD1 might be the D (5 bases). The CDR3 has 16 residues. Trimming cost V 5 bases and J 4 bases, with 20 bases left between them. The germline V gene encodes CDR1 MGHDK and CDR2 SYGVNS. CDR3 loop: CASSPPGQGGITEAFF. The CDR3 nucleotides read TGTGCCAGCAGTCCCCCGGGTCAGGGTGGCATCACTGAAGCTTTCTTT. Supplemented by reference TRBV25-1 and TRBJ1-1, the full variable domain reads EADIYQTPRYLVIGTGKKITLECSQTMGHDKMYWYQQDPGMELHLIHYSYGVNSTEKGDLSSESTVSRIRTEHFPLTLESARPSHTSQYLCASSPPGQGGITEAFFGQGTRLTVV.